This is a list of T cell receptor beta chains from one sample in a study of T cells in Graves' hyperthyroidism and ophthalmopathy. MiXCR, run by TCRdb on the multiplex PCR reads, gives a single entry per CDR3 protein. The sample has around 600,000 distinct CDR3 sequences, around 14% seen once. The material sequenced was blood. These receptors came from a woman younger than 45 with Graves' hyperthyroidism. CDR3s include the opening cysteine and the closing phenylalanine or tryptophan. The order of the fields is clone size, J gene, V gene, CDR3 protein. Rows may omit the clone size; those that give it use once, few, many or a size class.

clone size: many; J gene: TRBJ2-3; V gene: TRBV7-2; CDR3 protein: CASSLSGATDTQYF
clone size: .; J gene: TRBJ1-5; V gene: TRBV5-1; CDR3 protein: CASSLIGDQPQHF
clone size: many; J gene: TRBJ2-3; V gene: TRBV3-1; CDR3 protein: CASSLQSSDTQYF
clone size: .; J gene: TRBJ2-1; V gene: TRBV7-2; CDR3 protein: CASSLTFPGTGFF
clone size: .; J gene: TRBJ2-1; V gene: TRBV9; CDR3 protein: CASSAIHYYSASYNEQFF
clone size: many; J gene: TRBJ1-1; V gene: TRBV7-9; CDR3 protein: CASSYPGTGTEAFF
clone size: many; J gene: TRBJ2-7; V gene: TRBV30; CDR3 protein: CAWRVLYEQYF
clone size: .; J gene: TRBJ2-7; V gene: TRBV10-3; CDR3 protein: CATEGQAYYEQYF
clone size: many; J gene: TRBJ2-7; V gene: TRBV7-2; CDR3 protein: CASSSRGILSYEQYF
clone size: many; J gene: TRBJ2-7; V gene: TRBV3-1; CDR3 protein: CASSQVGGRFSYEQYF
clone size: .; J gene: TRBJ2-5; V gene: TRBV28; CDR3 protein: CASSFRDRETQYF
clone size: .; J gene: TRBJ1-4; V gene: TRBV11-2; CDR3 protein: CASSRDRHNEKLFF
clone size: .; J gene: TRBJ1-3; V gene: TRBV6-1; CDR3 protein: CASSPPPWDISGNTIYF
clone size: many; J gene: TRBJ2-2; V gene: TRBV27; CDR3 protein: CASSQAATGELFF
clone size: many; J gene: TRBJ2-1; V gene: TRBV6-1; CDR3 protein: CASSVSGRGYNEQFF
clone size: few; J gene: TRBJ2-1; V gene: TRBV5-5; CDR3 protein: CASSLGLGPYNEQFF
clone size: many; J gene: TRBJ2-1; V gene: TRBV20-1; CDR3 protein: CSARAKDHSYNEQFF
clone size: few; J gene: TRBJ2-3; V gene: TRBV5-1; CDR3 protein: CASSSTSGRVDTQYF
clone size: .; J gene: TRBJ1-5; V gene: TRBV4-1; CDR3 protein: CASSGTPGNQPQHF
clone size: .; J gene: TRBJ2-2; V gene: TRBV27; CDR3 protein: CASSLSSGGQGELFF
clone size: many; J gene: TRBJ2-1; V gene: TRBV7-6; CDR3 protein: CASSPGTSGSYNEQFF
clone size: .; J gene: TRBJ2-7; V gene: TRBV10-3; CDR3 protein: CAISERLGSYEQYF
clone size: few; J gene: TRBJ1-1; V gene: TRBV9; CDR3 protein: CASSGLQGMNTEAFF
clone size: many; J gene: TRBJ1-5; V gene: TRBV5-6; CDR3 protein: CASSLGQSSNQPQHF
clone size: .; J gene: TRBJ2-7; V gene: TRBV28; CDR3 protein: CASSLAGTGDYEQYF
clone size: many; J gene: TRBJ2-5; V gene: TRBV20-1; CDR3 protein: CSASGTDWGETQYF
clone size: many; J gene: TRBJ2-5; V gene: TRBV27; CDR3 protein: CASSLGASGRRGETQYF
clone size: .; J gene: TRBJ2-2; V gene: TRBV20-1; CDR3 protein: CSARVPRGGGELFF
clone size: many; J gene: TRBJ2-5; V gene: TRBV28; CDR3 protein: CASICGQGEAGENQETQYF
clone size: .; J gene: TRBJ2-6; V gene: TRBV5-1; CDR3 protein: CASSSGYGRAGSSSGANVLTF
clone size: .; J gene: TRBJ1-6; V gene: TRBV10-2; CDR3 protein: CASSPGQSIPKTNSPLHF
clone size: few; J gene: TRBJ2-3; V gene: TRBV6-2/TRBV6-3; CDR3 protein: CASSYPSGPAQYF
clone size: many; J gene: TRBJ1-1; V gene: TRBV19; CDR3 protein: CASSPKSRGLIWGNTEAFF